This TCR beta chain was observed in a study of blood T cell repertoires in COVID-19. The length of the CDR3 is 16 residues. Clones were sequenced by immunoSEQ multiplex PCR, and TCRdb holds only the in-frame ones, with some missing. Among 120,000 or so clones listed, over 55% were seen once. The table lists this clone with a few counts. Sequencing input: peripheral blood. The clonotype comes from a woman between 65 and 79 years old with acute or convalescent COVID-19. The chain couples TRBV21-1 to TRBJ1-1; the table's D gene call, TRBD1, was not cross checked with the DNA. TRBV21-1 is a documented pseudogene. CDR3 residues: CASRFPLTGSDTEAFF. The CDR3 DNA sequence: TGTGCCAGCCGTTTCCCATTGACAGGGTCGGACACTGAAGCTTTCTTT.